The clone carrying this T cell receptor beta chain was detected a few times. What it recognizes is unknown. The sample belongs to a study of cytotoxic CD8 clonotypes in ibrutinib-treated CLL. Whole-study results and caveats: Against age-matched healthy donors, baseline clonality ran higher and tracked circulating CD8+ T-cell counts. Sampling of sustained-remission and progressing patients occurred at differing times.

Clones were sequenced by immunoSEQ multiplex PCR, and TCRdb holds only the in-frame ones, with some missing. The data hold 110,000 to 150,000 clones, with 76% observed a single time. This material consisted of PBMCs, taken after 24 months of ibrutinib treatment. The receptor's source is a human donor with chronic lymphocytic leukemia.

CDR3 bases: TGTGCCAGCAGCCCCCACCCGGGTACCGGGGAGCTGTTTTTT. Protein product: CASSPHPGTGELFF. This chain joins TRBV7-2 and TRBJ2-2; D is uncertain. CDR3 size: 14 residues. The V and J ends lost 5 bases and 5 bases respectively, with 12 bases between them. Germline assignment: CDR1 SGHTA and CDR2 FQGNSA.